The 24 T cell receptor beta chains given below trace back to one sample, sequenced in a study of T cell repertoires in cytomegalovirus infection. These TCRs are of unknown antigen specificity. TCRdb reprocessed the reads via MiXCR and lists one record per CDR3 protein. The table records 700,000 to 900,000 distinct CDR3 sequences, just under 30% of them present only once. This specimen was cultured CD8+ T cells from PBMCs, taken from culture after CMV antigen stimulation. Receptor source: a human donor in good health (CMV status not recorded). Some clones in this sample may be carry-over from other donors' samples.

This chain uses TRBV28 with TRBJ2-2, with 11 bases that match TRBD1. Germline assignment: CDR1 MDHEN and CDR2 SYDVKM. Germline trimming cut 4 bases from V and 6 bases from J; bases unmatched to any gene: 7. The length of the CDR3 is 16 residues. CDR3 nucleotides: TGTGCCAGCAGTTACCCGGGACAGGGGGAACCCGGGGAGCTGTTTTTT. Amino acid sequence: CASSYPGQGEPGELFF. The whole variable domain, filled in from reference TRBV28 and TRBJ2-2, reads DVKVTQSSRYLVKRTGEKVFLECVQDMDHENMFWYRQDPGLGLRLIYFSYDVKMKEKGDIPEGYSVSREKKERFSLILESASTNQTSMYLCASSYPGQGEPGELFFGEGSRLTVL.

The J gene is TRBJ1-2, the V gene TRBV27; D unclear. V was cut by 11 bases and J by 6 bases, with 13 bases left in between. CDR1 is MNHEY, CDR2 SMNVEV, per germline (reference sequence). This CDR3 region has 11 residues. CDR3 residues: CAWGVRDGYTF. The CDR3 DNA follows: TGTGCCTGGGGAGTACGGGATGGCTACACCTTC.

In its sample, this clonotype was seen a few times. The chain is built from TRBV7-2 and TRBJ2-4, with 7 bases matching TRBD1. The V segment lost 5 bases and the J segment 0 bases; nucleotides outside the gene matches: 7. This CDR3 comprises 16 residues. Germline-derived CDR1 and CDR2 are SGHTA and FQGNSA. The CDR3 loop reads CASSPAGGLAKNIQYF. CDR3 coding DNA: TGTGCCAGCAGCCCGGCAGGGGGATTAGCCAAAAACATTCAGTACTTC.

This clonotype showed up just a few times. The chain combines TRBV5-4 with TRBJ2-3, with D possibly matching TRBD2 (6 bases). V was trimmed by 0 bases and J by 2 bases, leaving 10 bases between them. This CDR3 is 15 amino acids long. Germline lookup yields CDR1 SGHNT and CDR2 YYREEE (reference sequence). The CDR3 reads CASSLASGPTDTQYF. CDR3 nucleotides: TGTGCCAGCAGCTTGGCCAGCGGGCCCACAGATACGCAGTATTTT.

Here the CDR3 reads CASSLSSGTSGGGDTQYF. The CDR3 DNA sequence: TGTGCCAGCAGTTTATCCTCCGGGACTAGCGGGGGGGGGGATACGCAGTATTTT. This chain uses TRBV27 with TRBJ2-3; TRBD2 aligns across 16 bases. The CDR3 consists of 18 residues. Germline-derived CDR1 and CDR2 are MNHEY and SMNVEV (reference sequence). J was trimmed by 6 bases and V by 0 bases; bases with no gene match: 6.

This clonotype has more than one count but fewer than ten. The DNA for the CDR3 is TGTGCCAGTAACGCGGGGGCGTTTTATATGAACACTGAAGCTTTCTTT. It translates to CASNAGAFYMNTEAFF. The gene calls are TRBV19 and TRBJ1-1, with a tentative D call TRBD1 (6 bases). The CDR3 covers 16 residues. The germline gives CDR1 LNHDA, CDR2 SQIVND (reference sequence). Trimming stripped 7 bases from V and 0 bases from J, with 18 bases between.

V gene TRBV12-3 or TRBV12-4 combines with J gene TRBJ1-1, with 7 bases aligning to TRBD1. The CDR3 extends over 18 amino acids. The V and J ends lost 3 bases and 0 bases, in that order; junction bases with no gene match: 13. CDR3 nucleotides: TGTGCCAGCAGTTTCCTGGAAGGCAGGGGGAAAATGAACACTGAAGCTTTCTTT. Residues: CASSFLEGRGKMNTEAFF.

The rearrangement joins TRBV4-1 to TRBJ2-7; possibly TRBD2 for D (6 bases). In germline, CDR1 is MGHRA, CDR2 YSYEKL. The CDR3 contains 15 residues. Trimming removed 2 bases at V and 3 bases at J, with 14 bases between. CDR3 DNA sequence: TGCGCCAGCAGCCAACTGATGGGACTGAACTACGAGCAGTACTTC. Its translation: CASSQLMGLNYEQYF.

V gene TRBV6-1 combines with J gene TRBJ1-2, with a tentative D call TRBD1 (6 bases). Deletions cut 1 base from V and 4 bases from J, with 10 bases between. The CDR3 consists of 14 residues. Germline loops: CDR1 MNHNS, CDR2 SASEGT. The CDR3 region has the DNA TGTGCCAGCAGTGAAGATACAGGGAGCTATGGCTACACCTTC. It specifies CASSEDTGSYGYTF.

To note about this clonotype: This may come from a read error, since a much larger clone is one base off. This chain joins TRBV5-6 and TRBJ1-5; D not certain. Germline CDR1 is SGHDT and CDR2 is YYEEEE. The CDR3 sequence is 12 residues long. The CDR3 region is CASSLWEQLQHF. As DNA, the CDR3 is TGTGCCAGCAGCTTGTGGGAGCAGCTCCAGCATTTT.

This clonotype was picked up many times. The chain employs TRBV4-2 and TRBJ2-1; 8 bases map to TRBD2. J gave up 3 bases and V 3 bases, and 7 bases lay outside the gene matches. CDR1 LGHNA and CDR2 YNFKEQ come from the germline V gene. The CDR3 covers 16 residues. The CDR3 region is CASSQVAGPHYNEQFF. In DNA, the CDR3 is TGTGCCAGCAGCCAGGTAGCGGGGCCACACTACAATGAGCAGTTCTTC.

This clonotype appeared many times. The chain links TRBV7-6 to TRBJ2-7; 7 nucleotides match TRBD1. Germline loops: CDR1 SGHVS, CDR2 FNYEAQ. The J segment lost 0 bases and the V segment lost 5 bases, leaving 19 bases of the junction unmatched. The CDR3 length is 19 residues. As DNA, the CDR3 is TGTGCCAGCAGCGCTACTGATTTTATCACGGGACAGAACTCCTACGAGCAGTACTTC. Amino acid sequence: CASSATDFITGQNSYEQYF.

The sample holds a few counts of this clonotype. The CDR3 loop is CASSQGDTSYEQYF. The DNA for the CDR3 is TGTGCCAGCAGCCAAGGGGACACAAGTTACGAGCAGTACTTC. The chain carries TRBV14 and TRBJ2-7; D might be TRBD1 (6 bases). Germline V lookup: CDR1 SGHDN, CDR2 FVKESK. Trimming pared 1 base from V and 4 bases from J, leaving 11 bases between. There are 14 residues in the CDR3.

This clonotype showed up just once. V usage is TRBV20-1 and J usage is TRBJ2-7, with D perhaps matching TRBD2 (6 bases). Germline CDR1 reads DFQATT; CDR2 reads SNEGSKA (reference sequence). This CDR3 region has 15 residues. V lost 1 base and J lost 1, with 14 bases in between. CDR3 nucleotide sequence: TGCAGTGCTAGAGTGATAGGGGAGGCATCCTACGAGCAGTACGTC. Translation gives CSARVIGEASYEQYV.

V is TRBV27 and J is TRBJ1-2; 12 bases are a match to TRBD1. Losses at the gene ends were 3 bases for V and 6 bases for J; bases not matched to a gene: 8. This CDR3 has 16 residues. CDR1 MNHEY and CDR2 SMNVEV come from the germline V gene (reference sequence). The chain's CDR3 is CASSFLGQGAWDGYTF. The CDR3 DNA sequence: TGTGCCAGCAGTTTCTTGGGACAGGGGGCTTGGGATGGCTACACCTTC.

This clonotype was detected only a few times. V is TRBV6-2 or TRBV6-3 and J is TRBJ2-5; possibly TRBD2 for D (5 bases). The germline V and J ends were trimmed by 7 bases and 1 base, with 19 bases remaining between them. Germline CDR1 reads MNHEY; CDR2 reads SVGEGT. The CDR3 contains 16 residues. CDR3 nucleotide sequence: TGTGCCAGCAACGAAGGCCTTGGCGGGCTCCAAGAGACCCAGTACTTC. It specifies CASNEGLGGLQETQYF.

This clonotype was counted ten times or more. J is TRBJ1-2 and V is TRBV7-2, with 7 bases lining up with TRBD1. This CDR3 spans 9 amino acids. Germline V gives CDR1 SGHTA, CDR2 FQGNSA. V shed 8 bases and J 14 bases; nucleotides not matched to a gene: 5. The CDR3 DNA reads as TGTGCCAGCCCAGGACAGGAGACCTTC. Translation gives CASPGQETF.

This clonotype has only a few counts. The CDR3 region is CASSQGGAGGWTEAFF. CDR3 nucleotides: TGTGCCAGCAGTCAGGGCGGGGCAGGGGGCTGGACTGAAGCTTTCTTT. The chain is built from TRBV5-6 and TRBJ1-1; TRBD1 matches at 8 bases. CDR1 SGHDT and CDR2 YYEEEE come from the germline V gene. The CDR3 covers 16 residues. V lost 5 bases to trimming and J lost 5 bases; unmatched junction nucleotides: 14.

This clonotype was counted between two and nine times. The rearrangement links TRBV2 to TRBJ2-1; no clear D gene. The CDR3 contains 16 residues. Germline CDR1 SNHLY, CDR2 FYNNEI. Trimming removed 3 bases at V and 0 bases at J, with 12 bases between. The DNA of the CDR3 is TGTGCCAGCAGTGACTGGCTGGGGAACTCCTACAATGAGCAGTTCTTC. As protein: CASSDWLGNSYNEQFF.

This clonotype has only a few counts. This chain uses TRBV7-6 with TRBJ2-3; 12 nucleotides match TRBD2. The CDR3 length is 18 residues. The ends lost 4 bases at V and 0 bases at J; junction bases unmatched: 8. CDR1 is SGHVS, CDR2 FNYEAQ, per germline. CDR3 coding DNA: TGTGCCAGCAGCTCCTTACTAGCGGGGGGCTCTAGCACAGATACGCAGTATTTT. Protein: CASSSLLAGGSSTDTQYF. The full variable domain, rest sourced from reference TRBV7-6 and TRBJ2-3, is GAGVSQSPRYKVTKRGQDVALRCDPISGHVSLYWYRQALGQGPEFLTYFNYEAQQDKSGLPNDRFSAERPEGSISTLTIQRTEQRDSAMYRCASSSLLAGGSSTDTQYFGPGTRLTVL.

V usage is TRBV6-8 and J usage is TRBJ1-1; TRBD1 matches at 7 bases. Germline CDR1 MNHGY, CDR2 SAAAGT. This CDR3 comprises 18 residues. V lost 5 bases and J lost 0; bases outside the gene matches: 15. In DNA, the CDR3 is TGTGCCAGCAGTAAATCGACAGGGCGCCATATAATGAACACTGAAGCTTTCTTT. Encoded protein: CASSKSTGRHIMNTEAFF.

V gene TRBV15 combines with J gene TRBJ1-5; D unclear. The CDR3 length is 13 residues. The V gene's germline CDR1 is LNHNV and CDR2 YYDKDF (reference sequence). Deletions cut 0 bases from V and 7 bases from J, with 7 bases between. CDR3 nucleotide sequence: TGTGCCACCAGCAGAGATCGGCGACAGCCCCAGCATTTT. The encoded protein is CATSRDRRQPQHF.

V usage is TRBV10-3 and J usage is TRBJ2-1, with TRBD2 matching over 10 bases. The V gene's germline CDR1 is ENHRY and CDR2 SYGVKD. V shed 0 bases, J shed 8 bases, and the junction held 7 bases outside the gene matches. The CDR3 loop spans 16 amino acids. The CDR3 loop reads CAISESGLAGGDEQFF. In nucleotides, the CDR3 is TGTGCCATCAGTGAGTCGGGCTTAGCGGGGGGCGATGAGCAGTTCTTC.

Only a few counts were recorded for this clonotype. The CDR3 DNA follows: TGCGCCAGCAGCCAAGATCTGACAGGGGGACAGGGCTACACCTTC. Its protein is CASSQDLTGGQGYTF. The genes are TRBV4-1 and TRBJ1-2; 9 positions match TRBD1. J was trimmed by 8 bases and V by 0 bases; bases with no gene match: 7. Germline lookup yields CDR1 MGHRA and CDR2 YSYEKL. The CDR3 runs to 15 residues.